The present T cell receptor beta chain was sequenced within a study of control samples from healthy donors and cancer patients. The CDR3 runs 15 residues. Germline V gives CDR1 SGHAT, CDR2 FQNNGV. Trimming removed 5 bases from V and 2 bases from J, with 14 bases in between. The repertoire was sequenced with immunoSEQ multiplex PCR; TCRdb's copy has only in-frame clones and lacks some. The table includes approximately 120,000 clones, approximately 84% detected once. V usage is TRBV11-2 and J usage is TRBJ2-3; D not certain. This TCR was sampled from a man between 18 and 29 years old in good health. Material for sequencing was blood. The CDR3 protein is CASSPQLDPTDTQYF. CDR3 DNA sequence: TGTGCCAGCAGCCCTCAACTGGACCCCACAGATACGCAGTATTTT. Variable domain in full (rest from reference TRBV11-2 and TRBJ2-3): EAGVAQSPRYKIIEKRQSVAFWCNPISGHATLYWYQQILGQGPKLLIQFQNNGVVDDSQLPKDRFSAERLKGVDSTLKIQPAKLEDSAVYLCASSPQLDPTDTQYFGPGTRLTVL.